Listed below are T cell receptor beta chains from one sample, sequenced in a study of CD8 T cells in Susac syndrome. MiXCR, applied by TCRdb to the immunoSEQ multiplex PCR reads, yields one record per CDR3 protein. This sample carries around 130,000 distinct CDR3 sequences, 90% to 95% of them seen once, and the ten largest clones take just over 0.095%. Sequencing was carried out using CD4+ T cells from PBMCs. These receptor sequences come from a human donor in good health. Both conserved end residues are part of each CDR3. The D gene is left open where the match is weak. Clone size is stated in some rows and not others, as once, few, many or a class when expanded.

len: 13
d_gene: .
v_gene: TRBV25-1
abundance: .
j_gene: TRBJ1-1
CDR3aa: CASSATANTEAFF
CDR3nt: TGTGCCAGCAGTGCCACAGCGAACACTGAAGCTTTCTTT

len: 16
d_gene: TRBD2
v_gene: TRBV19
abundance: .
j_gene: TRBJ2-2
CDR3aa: CASSKGTSGSAGELFF
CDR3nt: TGTGCCAGTAGTAAAGGGACTAGCGGGAGTGCAGGGGAGCTGTTTTTT

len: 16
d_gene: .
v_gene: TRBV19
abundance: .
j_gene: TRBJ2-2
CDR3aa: CASSPSRKGVTGELFF
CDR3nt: TGTGCCAGTAGTCCCTCACGCAAGGGAGTCACCGGGGAGCTGTTTTTT

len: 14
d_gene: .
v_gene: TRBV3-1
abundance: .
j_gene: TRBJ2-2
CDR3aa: CASSQVDRTGELFF
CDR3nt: TGTGCCAGCAGCCAAGTTGACAGAACCGGGGAGCTGTTTTTT

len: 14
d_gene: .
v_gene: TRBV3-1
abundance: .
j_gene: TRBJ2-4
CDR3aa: CASSQEGAKNIQYF
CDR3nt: TGTGCCAGCAGCCAAGAGGGGGCCAAAAACATTCAGTACTTC

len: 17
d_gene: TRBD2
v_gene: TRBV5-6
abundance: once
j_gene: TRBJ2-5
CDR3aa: CASSSVGIAGVAETQYF
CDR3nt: TGTGCCAGCAGCTCCGTAGGGATAGCGGGAGTCGCAGAGACCCAGTACTTC

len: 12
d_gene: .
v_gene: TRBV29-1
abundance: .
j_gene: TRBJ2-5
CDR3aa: CSVAHTQETQYF
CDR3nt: TGCAGCGTTGCTCATACCCAAGAGACCCAGTACTTC

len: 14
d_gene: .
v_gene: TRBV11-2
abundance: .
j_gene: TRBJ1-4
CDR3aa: CASSLVGVKGKLFF
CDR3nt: TGTGCCAGCAGCTTAGTGGGGGTTAAGGGAAAACTGTTTTTT

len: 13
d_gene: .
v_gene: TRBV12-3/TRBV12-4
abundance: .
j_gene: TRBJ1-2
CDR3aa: CASSLQEYYGYTF
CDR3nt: TGTGCCAGCAGTTTACAGGAGTACTATGGCTACACCTTC

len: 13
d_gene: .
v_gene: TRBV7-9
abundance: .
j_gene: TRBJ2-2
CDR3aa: CASSRGNPGELFF
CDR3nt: TGTGCCAGCAGCCGGGGGAACCCCGGGGAGCTGTTTTTT

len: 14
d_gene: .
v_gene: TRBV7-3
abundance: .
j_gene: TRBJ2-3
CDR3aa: CASSPGTPGYTQYF
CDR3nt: TGTGCCAGCAGCCCTGGGACACCTGGGTATACGCAGTATTTT

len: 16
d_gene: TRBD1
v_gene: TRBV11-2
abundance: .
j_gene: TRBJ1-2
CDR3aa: CASSSHSTGGDYGYTF
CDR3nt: TGTGCCAGCAGCTCCCACTCTACAGGGGGGGACTATGGCTACACCTTC

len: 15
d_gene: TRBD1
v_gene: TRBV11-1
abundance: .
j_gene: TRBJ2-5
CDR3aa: CASSPDRAKEETQYF
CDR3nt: TGTGCCAGCAGCCCCGACAGGGCGAAGGAAGAGACCCAGTACTTC

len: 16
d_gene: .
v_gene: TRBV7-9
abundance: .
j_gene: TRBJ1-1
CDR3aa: CASVFGVGPPNTEAFF
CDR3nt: TGTGCCAGCGTTTTTGGGGTCGGACCCCCCAACACTGAAGCTTTCTTT

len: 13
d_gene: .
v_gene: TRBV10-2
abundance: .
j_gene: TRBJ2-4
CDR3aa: CASSGTSKNIQYF
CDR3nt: TGCGCCAGCAGTGGGACAAGCAAAAACATTCAGTACTTC

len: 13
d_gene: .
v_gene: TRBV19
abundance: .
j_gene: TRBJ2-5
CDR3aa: CASTNKGGETQYF
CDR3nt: TGTGCCAGTACCAACAAGGGCGGGGAGACCCAGTACTTC

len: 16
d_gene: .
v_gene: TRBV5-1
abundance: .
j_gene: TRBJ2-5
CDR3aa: CASSLARGSDQETQYF
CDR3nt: TGCGCCAGCAGCTTGGCCCGGGGGAGCGACCAAGAGACCCAGTACTTC

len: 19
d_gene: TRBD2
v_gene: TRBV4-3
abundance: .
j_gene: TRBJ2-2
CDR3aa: CASSQLKGTSGTVTGELFF
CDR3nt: TGCGCCAGCAGCCAGCTCAAGGGGACTAGCGGGACGGTCACCGGGGAGCTGTTTTTT

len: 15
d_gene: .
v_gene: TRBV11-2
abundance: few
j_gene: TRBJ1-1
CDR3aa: CASGPHLTGQAEAFF
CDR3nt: TGTGCCAGCGGGCCCCACCTTACCGGGCAGGCTGAAGCTTTCTTT

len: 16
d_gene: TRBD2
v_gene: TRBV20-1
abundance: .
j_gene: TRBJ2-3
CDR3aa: CSARRLAGVIADTQYF
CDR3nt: TGCAGTGCTAGACGGCTAGCGGGAGTGATTGCAGATACGCAGTATTTT

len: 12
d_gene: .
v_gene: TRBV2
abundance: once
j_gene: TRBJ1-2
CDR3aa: CASSDQGRGYTF
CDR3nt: TGTGCCAGCAGTGACCAGGGAAGGGGCTACACCTTC

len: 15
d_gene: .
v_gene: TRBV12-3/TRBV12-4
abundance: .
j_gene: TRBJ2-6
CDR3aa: CASSSRGTGANVLTF
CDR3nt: TGTGCCAGCAGTTCGAGGGGCACTGGGGCCAACGTCCTGACTTTC

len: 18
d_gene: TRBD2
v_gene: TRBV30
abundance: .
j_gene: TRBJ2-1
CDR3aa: CAWSVRLLAGGGYNEQFF
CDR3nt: TGTGCCTGGAGTGTACGTCTACTAGCGGGAGGGGGCTACAATGAGCAGTTCTTC

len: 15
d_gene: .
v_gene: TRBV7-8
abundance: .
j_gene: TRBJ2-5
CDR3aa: CASSPTRALRETQYF
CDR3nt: TGTGCCAGCAGCCCCACTAGGGCTCTCAGGGAGACCCAGTACTTC

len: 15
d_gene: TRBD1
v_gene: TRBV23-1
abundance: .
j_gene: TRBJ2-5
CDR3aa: CASSLVGGREETQYF
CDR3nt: TGCGCCAGCAGTCTCGTAGGGGGCAGGGAGGAGACCCAGTACTTC

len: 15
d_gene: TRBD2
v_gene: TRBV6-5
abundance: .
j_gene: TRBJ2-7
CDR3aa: CASNDLGGRAKEQYF
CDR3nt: TGTGCCAGCAACGACTTGGGCGGGAGGGCGAAGGAGCAGTACTTC

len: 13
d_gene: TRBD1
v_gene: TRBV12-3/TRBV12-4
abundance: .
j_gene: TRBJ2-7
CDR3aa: CASSLDRVYEQYF
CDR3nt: TGTGCCAGCAGTTTGGACAGGGTCTACGAGCAGTACTTC

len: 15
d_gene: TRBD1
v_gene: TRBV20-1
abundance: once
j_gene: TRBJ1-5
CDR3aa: CSAAPQQGVGQPQRF
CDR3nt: TGCAGTGCTGCCCCTCAACAGGGGGTTGGGCAGCCCCAGCGTTTT

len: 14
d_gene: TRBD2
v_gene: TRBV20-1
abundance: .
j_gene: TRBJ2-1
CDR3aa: CSARMRESYNEQFF
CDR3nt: TGCAGTGCTAGGATGCGGGAGTCCTACAATGAGCAGTTCTTC

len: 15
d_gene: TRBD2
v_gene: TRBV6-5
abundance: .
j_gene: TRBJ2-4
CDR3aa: CASSYGGGSKNIQYF
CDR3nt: TGTGCCAGCAGTTACGGGGGAGGGTCCAAAAACATTCAGTACTTC

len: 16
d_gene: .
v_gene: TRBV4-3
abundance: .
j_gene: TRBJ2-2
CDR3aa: CASSQDPGQNTGELFF
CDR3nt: TGCGCCAGCAGCCAAGATCCGGGACAGAACACCGGGGAGCTGTTTTTT

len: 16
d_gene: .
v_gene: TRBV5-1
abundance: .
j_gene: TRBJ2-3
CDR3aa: CASSLEGGTVGDTQYF
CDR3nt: TGCGCCAGCAGCTTGGAAGGTGGGACGGTCGGTGATACGCAGTATTTT

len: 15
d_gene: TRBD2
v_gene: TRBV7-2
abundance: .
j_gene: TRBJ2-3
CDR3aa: CASSPYGGRTDTQYF
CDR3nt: TGTGCCAGCAGCCCTTATGGCGGGAGGACAGATACGCAGTATTTT

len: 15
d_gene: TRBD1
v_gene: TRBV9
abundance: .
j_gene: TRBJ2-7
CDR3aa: CASSASGRGFDEQYF
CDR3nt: TGTGCCAGCAGCGCCAGTGGCAGGGGGTTCGACGAGCAGTACTTC

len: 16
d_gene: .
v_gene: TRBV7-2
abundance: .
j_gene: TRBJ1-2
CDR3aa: CASSPRQTGIDGGYTF
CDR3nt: TGTGCCAGCAGCCCACGCCAAACAGGGATAGATGGCGGCTACACCTTC

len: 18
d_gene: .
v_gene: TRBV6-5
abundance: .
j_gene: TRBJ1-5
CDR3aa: CASSYSTAGTYSNQPQHF
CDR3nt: TGTGCCAGCAGTTACTCGACGGCGGGGACCTATAGCAATCAGCCCCAGCATTTT

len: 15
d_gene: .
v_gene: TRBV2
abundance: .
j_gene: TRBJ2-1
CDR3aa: CASSEGELSYNEQFF
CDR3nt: TGTGCCAGCAGTGAAGGGGAGCTCTCCTACAATGAGCAGTTCTTC

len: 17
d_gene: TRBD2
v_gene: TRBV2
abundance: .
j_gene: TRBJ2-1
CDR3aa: CASTLGLAGGPGNEQFF
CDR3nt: TGTGCCAGCACCTTGGGACTAGCGGGAGGGCCAGGTAATGAGCAGTTCTTC

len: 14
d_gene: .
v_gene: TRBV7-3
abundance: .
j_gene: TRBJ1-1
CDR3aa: CASSLNSQGTEAFF
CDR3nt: TGTGCCAGCAGCTTAAACTCCCAGGGCACTGAAGCTTTCTTT

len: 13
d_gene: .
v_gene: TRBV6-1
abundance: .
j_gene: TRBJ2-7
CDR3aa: CASSGTDAYEQYF
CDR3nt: TGTGCCAGCAGTGGGACAGACGCCTACGAGCAGTACTTC

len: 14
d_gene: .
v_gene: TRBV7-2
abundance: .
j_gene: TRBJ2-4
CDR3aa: CASSLLSAKNIQYF
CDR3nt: TGTGCCAGCAGCTTACTATCGGCCAAAAACATTCAGTACTTC

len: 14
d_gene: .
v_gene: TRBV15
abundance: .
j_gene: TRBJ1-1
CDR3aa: CATSRGQMNTEAFF
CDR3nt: TGTGCCACCAGCAGAGGACAGATGAACACTGAAGCTTTCTTT

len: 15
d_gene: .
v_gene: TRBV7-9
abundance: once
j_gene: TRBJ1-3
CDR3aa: CASSRQSSSGNTIYF
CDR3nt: TGTGCCAGCAGCCGACAGTCCAGCTCTGGAAACACCATATATTTT

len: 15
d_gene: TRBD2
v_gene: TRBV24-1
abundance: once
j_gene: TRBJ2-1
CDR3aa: CATSQASGSYNEQFF
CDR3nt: TGTGCCACCAGTCAAGCCAGCGGGAGTTACAATGAGCAGTTCTTC

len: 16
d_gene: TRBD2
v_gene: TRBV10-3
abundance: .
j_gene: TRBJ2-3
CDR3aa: CAISGVSGPSTDTQYF
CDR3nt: TGTGCCATCAGTGGGGTTAGCGGGCCCAGCACAGATACGCAGTATTTT

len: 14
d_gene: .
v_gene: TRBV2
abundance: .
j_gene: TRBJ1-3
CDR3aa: CASSNPSSGNTIYF
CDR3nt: TGTGCCAGCAGTAACCCCAGCTCTGGAAACACCATATATTTT

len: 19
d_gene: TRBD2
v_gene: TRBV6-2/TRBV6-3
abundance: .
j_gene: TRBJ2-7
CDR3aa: CASSLTTSGRRGSSYEQYF
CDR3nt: TGTGCCAGCAGCCTGACGACTAGCGGGAGAAGGGGATCTTCCTACGAGCAGTACTTC

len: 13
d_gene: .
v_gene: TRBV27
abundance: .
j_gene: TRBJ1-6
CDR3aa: CASSFRQDSPLHF
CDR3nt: TGTGCCAGCAGTTTCAGACAGGACTCACCCCTCCACTTT

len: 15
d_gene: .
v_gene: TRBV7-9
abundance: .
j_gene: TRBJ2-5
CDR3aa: CASSLRREGQETQYF
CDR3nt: TGTGCCAGCAGCTTACGTCGGGAAGGGCAAGAGACCCAGTACTTC

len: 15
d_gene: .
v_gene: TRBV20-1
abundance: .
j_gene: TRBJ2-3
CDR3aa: CSARTGEGNTDTQYF
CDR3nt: TGCAGTGCTAGAACAGGGGAGGGGAACACAGATACGCAGTATTTT

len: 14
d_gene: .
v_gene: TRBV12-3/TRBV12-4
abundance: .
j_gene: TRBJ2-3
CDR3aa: CAILSREAADTQYF
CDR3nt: TGTGCCATCCTCAGCAGGGAGGCAGCAGATACGCAGTATTTT

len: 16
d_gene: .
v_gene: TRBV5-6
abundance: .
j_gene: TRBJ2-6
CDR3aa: CASGRGRSSGANVLTF
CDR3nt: TGTGCCAGCGGACGGGGGCGGTCCTCTGGGGCCAACGTCCTGACTTTC

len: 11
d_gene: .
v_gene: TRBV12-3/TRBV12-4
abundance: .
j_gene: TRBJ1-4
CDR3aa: CASSTQGKLFF
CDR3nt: TGTGCCAGCAGTACACAGGGAAAACTGTTTTTT

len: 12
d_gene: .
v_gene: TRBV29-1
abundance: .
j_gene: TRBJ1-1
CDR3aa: CSVRGLDTEAFF
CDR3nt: TGCAGCGTAAGGGGCCTAGACACTGAAGCTTTCTTT

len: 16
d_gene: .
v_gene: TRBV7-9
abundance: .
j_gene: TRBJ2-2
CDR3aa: CASSLGSPSNTGELFF
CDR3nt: TGTGCCAGCAGCTTGGGCAGTCCATCAAACACCGGGGAGCTGTTTTTT

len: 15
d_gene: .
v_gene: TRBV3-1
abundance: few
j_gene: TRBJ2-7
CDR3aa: CASSHPGRAHYEQYF
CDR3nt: TGTGCCAGCAGCCATCCTGGGAGAGCCCATTACGAGCAGTACTTC

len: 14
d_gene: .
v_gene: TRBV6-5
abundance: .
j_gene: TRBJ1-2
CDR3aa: CASREGLSNYGYTF
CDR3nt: TGTGCCAGCAGGGAGGGATTATCTAACTATGGCTACACCTTC

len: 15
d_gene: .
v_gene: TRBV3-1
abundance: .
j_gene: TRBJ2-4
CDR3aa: CASSQSPWRENIQYF
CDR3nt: TGTGCCAGCAGCCAATCCCCTTGGCGTGAAAACATTCAGTACTTC

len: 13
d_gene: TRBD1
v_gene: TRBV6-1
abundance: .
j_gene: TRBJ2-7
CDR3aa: CASSAQDRGEQYF
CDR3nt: TGTGCCAGCAGTGCCCAAGACAGGGGCGAGCAGTACTTC

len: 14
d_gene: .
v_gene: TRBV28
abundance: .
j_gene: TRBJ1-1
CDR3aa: CASSRLGGDVEAFF
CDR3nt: TGTGCCAGCAGTCGACTAGGAGGGGATGTAGAAGCTTTCTTT